A single sample gave rise to the 3 T cell receptor beta chains below, sequenced in a study of shared clonotypes between healthy human individuals. Data came from immunoSEQ multiplex PCR; TCRdb stores just in-frame clones and leaves some out. The sample records 1,500,000 or so clones, around 98.5% being singletons. The sequenced sample consisted of naive CD4+ T cells sorted from blood. Described subset: CD45RA+ positively selected. These receptors were collected from a man aged 25 to 40 in good health.

The chain carries TRBV2 and TRBJ2-5; D tentatively reads TRBD1 or TRBD2 (5 bases each). Per germline, CDR1 SNHLY and CDR2 FYNNEI. V lost 5 bases, J lost 5 bases, and 15 bases lay in between. The CDR3 totals 14 residues. CDR3 sequence: CASSTPGPRETQYF. The DNA of the CDR3 is TGTGCCAGCAGTACCCCGGGGCCCCGGGAGACCCAGTACTTC.

V and J are TRBV6-6 and TRBJ2-7, with 8 bases identical to TRBD2. The V gene's germline CDR1 is MNHNY and CDR2 SVGAGI (reference sequence). Trimming took 0 bases from V and 2 from J; bases not matched to a gene: 6. The CDR3 is 16 residues long. The CDR3 region is CASSYSSGGPAYEQYF. CDR3 nucleotides: TGTGCCAGCAGTTACTCATCGGGAGGGCCTGCCTACGAGCAGTACTTC.

This chain uses TRBV18 with TRBJ2-3, with 10 positions matching TRBD1. V trimming: 2 bases; J trimming: 6 bases; junction bases outside the gene matches: 8. The CDR3 runs 16 residues. The V gene's germline CDR1 is KGHSH and CDR2 LQKENI. CDR3 region: CASSPRTGGRGDTQYF. The CDR3 coding sequence is TGTGCCAGCTCACCAAGGACAGGGGGGCGAGGGGATACGCAGTATTTT.